Below, 19 T cell receptor beta chains from the same sample are listed, as sequenced in a study of T-cell reconstitution after alpha-beta-depleted transplantation in children. Unique molecular identifiers featured in how the TCRbeta library was prepared. TCRdb processed the PCR reads anew with MiXCR; each CDR3 protein has one entry. Here the sample spans 200,000 to 300,000 distinct CDR3 sequences, 9.5% to 15% being singletons. The sequencing here drew on PBMCs from the stem cell graft donor, taken from the stem cell graft. These TCRs come from a human donor who donated a stem cell graft to a child with acute lymphoblastic leukemia.

In this sample, this clonotype turned up many times. This chain uses TRBV16 with TRBJ1-6; D gene uncertain. Between the trimmed V and J ends, which lost 1 base and 3 bases, there was a span of 13 bases. Germline V gene lookup returns CDR1 KGHSY and CDR2 FQNENV. The CDR3 runs to 17 residues. CDR3 DNA: TGTGCCAGCAGCCAATTTCAGTCCTACGACTATAATTCACCCCTCCACTTT. Amino acid sequence: CASSQFQSYDYNSPLHF.

Many counts were recorded for this clonotype. This chain connects TRBV4-2 to TRBJ2-7, with TRBD2 matching over 15 bases. Trimming took 0 bases from V and 12 from J; bases not matched to a gene: 6. CDR3 length: 15 amino acids. The germline gives CDR1 LGHNA, CDR2 YNFKEQ. This CDR3 is CASSQERTSGRGVYF. The CDR3 bases are TGTGCCAGCAGCCAAGAAAGGACTAGCGGGAGGGGTGTGTACTTC.

Many counts were recorded for this clonotype. The J gene is TRBJ1-2, the V gene TRBV12-3 or TRBV12-4; D is uncertain. V lost 3 bases to trimming and J lost 3 bases, with 11 bases between them. The length of the CDR3 is 14 residues. CDR3 in DNA: TGTGCCAGCAGTTTTTCGCAGGAATACTATGGCTACACCTTC. Its protein is CASSFSQEYYGYTF.

The genes are TRBV28 and TRBJ2-5, with TRBD1 matching over 9 bases. The V segment lost 8 bases and the J segment 1 base; nucleotides outside the gene matches: 5. This CDR3 is built from 14 residues. The germline V gene encodes CDR1 MDHEN and CDR2 SYDVKM. The CDR3, as DNA: TGTGCCAGCGAGCCGACAGGGGGCCAAGAGACCCAGTACTTC. The encoded protein is CASEPTGGQETQYF.

This clonotype has at least ten counts. The chain uses TRBV20-1 and TRBJ2-5; TRBD1 might be the D (5 bases). Germline CDR1 reads DFQATT; CDR2 reads SNEGSKA (reference sequence). The CDR3 sequence is 14 residues long. V dropped 4 bases and J dropped 9 bases, with 21 bases sitting between them. The CDR3, as DNA: TGCAGTGCTATTAGGGGTGGCCCCCTAGGGGCCCAGTACTTC. It specifies CSAIRGGPLGAQYF.

This clonotype was counted many times. The chain is built from TRBV7-9 and TRBJ2-7; D is unclear. The CDR3 runs to 12 residues. Per the germline V gene, CDR1 is SEHNR and CDR2 is FQNEAQ (reference sequence). Trimming removed 5 bases at V and 6 bases at J, with 11 bases between. CDR3 DNA sequence: TGTGCCAGCAGCCTTGGTTTGGGCGAGCAGTACTTC. As protein: CASSLGLGEQYF.

This clonotype was observed many times. This chain connects TRBV29-1 to TRBJ2-7, with a weak D call TRBD1 (6 bases). The germline CDR1 and CDR2 sequences are SQVTM and ANQGSEA. The CDR3 sequence is 11 residues long. Deletions cut 4 bases from V and 6 bases from J, with 10 bases between. The CDR3 bases are TGCAGCGTTGTACAGGGTCTCGAGCAGTACTTC. It yields the protein CSVVQGLEQYF.

This clonotype was seen repeatedly, ten times or more. The V call is TRBV15, the J call TRBJ2-4; D unclear. V gave up 5 bases and J gave up 0 bases, with 11 bases separating them. Germline-derived CDR1 and CDR2 are LNHNV and YYDKDF (reference sequence). This CDR3 region has 15 residues. In DNA, the CDR3 is TGTGCCACCAGCGGAAACGTACTAGCCAAAAACATTCAGTACTTC. This codes for CATSGNVLAKNIQYF.

This clonotype has only one observation. A much larger clonotype is one base distant, so this may be a read error. The V call is TRBV20-1, the J call TRBJ1-2; no firm D call. CDR3 size: 12 residues. Germline loops: CDR1 DFQATT, CDR2 SNEGSKA (reference sequence). V lost 5 bases and J lost 1, with 8 bases in between. The CDR3: CSAGPGNYGYTF. In nucleotides, the CDR3 is TGCAGTGCTGGGCCGGGTAACTATGGCTACACCTTC.

This clonotype was recorded at least ten times. The chain is built from TRBV5-5 and TRBJ1-1; no clear D. Trimming stripped 0 bases from V and 2 bases from J, with 8 bases between. This CDR3 contains 14 residues. Germline V gives CDR1 SGHKS, CDR2 YYEKEE (reference sequence). The CDR3 is CASSLDLGNTEAFF. DNA of the CDR3: TGTGCCAGCAGCTTGGACTTGGGTAACACTGAAGCTTTCTTT.

The J gene is TRBJ2-7, the V gene TRBV6-1; the D call may be TRBD1 or TRBD2 (5 bases each). The CDR3 length is 15 residues. The germline V gene encodes CDR1 MNHNS and CDR2 SASEGT. Trimming shortened V by 7 bases and J by 2 bases, and 18 bases separated the two germline ends. The CDR3 spells CASIRATGIAYEQYF. The CDR3 bases are TGTGCCAGCATCAGGGCGACCGGGATTGCCTACGAGCAGTACTTC.

This clonotype was counted at least ten times. The gene calls are TRBV11-2 and TRBJ2-5; 9 bases line up with TRBD2. Per the germline V gene, CDR1 is SGHAT and CDR2 is FQNNGV. The V gene end was trimmed by 5 bases and the J gene end by 2 bases; junction bases not matched to a gene: 9. The CDR3 consists of 16 residues. This CDR3 reads CASSNGVAGDQETQYF. The CDR3 DNA sequence: TGTGCCAGCAGCAACGGGGTAGCGGGGGATCAAGAGACCCAGTACTTC.

This clonotype was recorded at least ten times. V usage is TRBV6-5 and J usage is TRBJ2-1; 10 bases fit TRBD1. CDR3 size: 17 residues. Trimming cost V 5 bases and J 2 bases; bases outside gene matches: 9. The germline gives CDR1 MNHEY, CDR2 SVGAGI. The CDR3 protein is CASSPWDRGRAYNEQFF. CDR3 coding DNA: TGTGCCAGCAGTCCCTGGGACAGGGGAAGAGCCTACAATGAGCAGTTCTTC.

This clonotype came up many times. The rearrangement links TRBV6-2 or TRBV6-3 to TRBJ2-6; no definite D call. CDR1 is MNHEY and CDR2 is SVGEGT in the germline V gene. Trimming cost V 7 bases and J 6 bases, with 16 bases left between them. This CDR3 has 15 amino acids. CDR3 nucleotides: TGTGCCAGCAAACCGGCGTCCCTAACGGCCAACGTCCTGACTTTC. This gives the protein CASKPASLTANVLTF.

This rearrangement joins TRBV4-3 to TRBJ2-6; D remains ambiguous. The length of the CDR3 is 15 residues. V was clipped by 3 bases and J by 0 bases, with 6 bases between them. Germline V gene sequence: CDR1 LGHNA, CDR2 YSLEER. In nucleotides, the CDR3 is TGCGCCAGCAGCCAGCGCGGCTCTGGGGCCAACGTCCTGACTTTC. Translation: CASSQRGSGANVLTF.

On this clonotype itself: A clone one base away is much larger, so this may be a read error. The V gene is TRBV14, the J gene TRBJ2-2; no firm D call. Germline CDR1 SGHDN, CDR2 FVKESK. The ends were cut back, 10 bases at V and 6 bases at J, with 15 bases in the middle. The CDR3 consists of 13 residues. The CDR3 nucleotides are TGTGCCATCGGCAAGGGATCGGCCGGGGAGCTGTTTTTT. It specifies CAIGKGSAGELFF.

The V and J genes are TRBV13 and TRBJ1-1; tentatively, D is TRBD1 (6 bases). CDR3 length equals 13 residues. CDR1 is PRHDT, CDR2 FYEKMQ, per germline (reference sequence). V was trimmed by 4 bases and J by 5 bases, leaving 11 bases between them. The CDR3 sequence is CASSYPDRTEAFF. CDR3 sequence (DNA): TGTGCCAGCAGCTACCCTGACAGGACTGAAGCTTTCTTT.

This clonotype was counted only a few times. The V call is TRBV2, the J call TRBJ2-2; 9 bases line up with TRBD1. CDR1 is SNHLY, CDR2 FYNNEI, per germline. The junction had 5 bases not matched to a gene; V was cut back by 8 bases and J by 10 bases. The CDR3 has 12 amino acids. CDR3 in amino acids: CASSGQGLELFF. As DNA, the CDR3 is TGTGCCAGCTCGGGACAGGGTTTGGAGCTGTTTTTT.

The sample holds many counts of this clonotype. The chain is built from TRBV5-1 and TRBJ2-3; D unresolved. The CDR3 totals 14 residues. Germline V lookup: CDR1 SGHRS, CDR2 YFSETQ. V lost 0 bases and J lost 1, with 6 bases in between. The DNA for the CDR3 is TGCGCCAGCAGCTTGGAACGGGGCACAGATACGCAGTATTTT. Protein product: CASSLERGTDTQYF.